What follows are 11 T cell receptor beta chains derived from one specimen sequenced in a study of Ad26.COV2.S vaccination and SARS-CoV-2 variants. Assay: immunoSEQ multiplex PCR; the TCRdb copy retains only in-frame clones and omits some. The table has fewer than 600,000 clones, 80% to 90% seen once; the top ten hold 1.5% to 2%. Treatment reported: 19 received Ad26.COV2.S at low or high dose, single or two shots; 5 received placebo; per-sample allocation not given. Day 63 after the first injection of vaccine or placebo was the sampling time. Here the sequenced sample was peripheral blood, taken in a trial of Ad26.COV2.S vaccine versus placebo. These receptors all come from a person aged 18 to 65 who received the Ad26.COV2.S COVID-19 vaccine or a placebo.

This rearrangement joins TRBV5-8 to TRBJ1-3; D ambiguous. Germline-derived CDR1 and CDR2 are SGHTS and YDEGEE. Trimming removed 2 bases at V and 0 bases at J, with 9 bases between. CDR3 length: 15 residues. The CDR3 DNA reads TGTGCCAGCAGCTTTGGCAGCTCCTCTGGAAACACCATATATTTT. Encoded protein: CASSFGSSSGNTIYF.

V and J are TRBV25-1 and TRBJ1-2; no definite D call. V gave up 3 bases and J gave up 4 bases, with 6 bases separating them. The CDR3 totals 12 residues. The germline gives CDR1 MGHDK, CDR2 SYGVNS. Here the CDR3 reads CASSDDPYGYTF. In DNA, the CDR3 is TGTGCCAGCAGTGATGACCCCTATGGCTACACCTTC.

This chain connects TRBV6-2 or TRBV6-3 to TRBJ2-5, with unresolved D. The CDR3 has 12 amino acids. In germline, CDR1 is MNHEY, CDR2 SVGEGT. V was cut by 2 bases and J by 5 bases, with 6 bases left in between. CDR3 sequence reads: CASSYVLETQYF. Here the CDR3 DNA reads TGTGCCAGCAGTTACGTCCTGGAGACCCAGTACTTC.

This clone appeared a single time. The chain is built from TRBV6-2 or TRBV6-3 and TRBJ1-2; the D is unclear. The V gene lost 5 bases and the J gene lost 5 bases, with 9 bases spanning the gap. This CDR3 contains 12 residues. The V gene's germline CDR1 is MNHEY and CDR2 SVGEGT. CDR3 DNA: TGTGCCAGCAGTCCAGCATGGTATGGCTACACCTTC. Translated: CASSPAWYGYTF.

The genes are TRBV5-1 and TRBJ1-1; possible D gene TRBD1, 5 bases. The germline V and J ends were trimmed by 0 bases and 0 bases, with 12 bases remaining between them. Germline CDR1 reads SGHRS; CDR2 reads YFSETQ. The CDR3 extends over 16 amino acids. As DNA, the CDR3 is TGCGCCAGCAGCTTGGAGGTGACAGTCATGAACACTGAAGCTTTCTTT. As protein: CASSLEVTVMNTEAFF.

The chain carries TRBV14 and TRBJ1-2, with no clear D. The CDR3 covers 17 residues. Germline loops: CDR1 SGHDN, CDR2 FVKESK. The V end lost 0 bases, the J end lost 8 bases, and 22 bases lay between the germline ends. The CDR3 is CASSQEVGWRPEGGYTF. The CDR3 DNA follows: TGTGCCAGCAGCCAAGAGGTCGGTTGGAGGCCGGAGGGAGGCTACACCTTC.

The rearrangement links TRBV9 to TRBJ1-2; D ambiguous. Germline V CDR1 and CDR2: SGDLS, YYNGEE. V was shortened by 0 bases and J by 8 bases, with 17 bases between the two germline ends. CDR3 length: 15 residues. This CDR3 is CASSVGREHPRGYTF. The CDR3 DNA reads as TGTGCCAGCAGCGTAGGACGGGAACACCCCCGGGGCTACACCTTC. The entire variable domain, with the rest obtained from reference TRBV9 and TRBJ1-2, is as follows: DSGVTQTPKHLITATGQRVTLRCSPRSGDLSVYWYQQSLDQGLQFLIQYYNGEERAKGNILERFSAQQFPDLHSELNLSSLELGDSALYFCASSVGREHPRGYTFGSGTRLTVV.

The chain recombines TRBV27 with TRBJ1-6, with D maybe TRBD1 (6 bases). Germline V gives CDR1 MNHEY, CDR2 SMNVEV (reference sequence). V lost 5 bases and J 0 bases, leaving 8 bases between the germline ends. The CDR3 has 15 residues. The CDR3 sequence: CASSHRASYNSPLHF. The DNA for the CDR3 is TGTGCCAGCAGTCACAGGGCCTCCTATAATTCACCCCTCCACTTT.

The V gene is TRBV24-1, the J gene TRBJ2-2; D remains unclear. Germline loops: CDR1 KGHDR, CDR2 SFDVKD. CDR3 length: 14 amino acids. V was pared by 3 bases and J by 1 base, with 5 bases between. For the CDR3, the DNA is TGTGCCACCAGTGATCGAGTGAACACCGGGGAGCTGTTTTTT. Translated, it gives CATSDRVNTGELFF.

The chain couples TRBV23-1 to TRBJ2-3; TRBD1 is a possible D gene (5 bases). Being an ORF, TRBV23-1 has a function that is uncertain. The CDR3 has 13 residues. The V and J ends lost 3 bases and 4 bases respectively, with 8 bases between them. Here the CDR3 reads CASSQLQADTQYF. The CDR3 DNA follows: TGCGCCAGCAGTCAGCTACAGGCAGATACGCAGTATTTT.

CDR3 region: CASSLASGGGTGELFF. CDR3 sequence (DNA): TGTGCCAGCAGCTTAGCGTCAGGGGGGGGCACCGGGGAGCTGTTTTTT. The rearrangement uses TRBV7-8 and TRBJ2-2, with D possibly called TRBD1 or TRBD2 (7 bases each). There are 16 residues in the CDR3. The germline CDR1 and CDR2 sequences are SGHVS and FQNEAQ. V lost 0 bases and J lost 4, with 12 bases in between.